This T cell receptor (beta chain) was profiled in a study of cytomegalovirus exposure and HLA in healthy donors. Study-level findings and limits: As immune exposure information, only CMV serostatus was available. In a later analysis, CMV-associated beta chains were mostly HLA-associated, it appeared.

PCR used 60 Vbeta primers and 13 Jbeta primers. Assay used: immunoSEQ multiplex PCR; TCRdb lists only in-frame clones, some missing. This repertoire shows more than 90,000 clones, about 74% found once; its top ten account for roughly 7.1%. A note on this clone: Antigen unknown.

The clonotype originates from a female donor in good health and CMV-seronegative. The sequenced sample consisted of PBMCs.

The CDR3 loop is CASSLLPGSAGNTIYF. The CDR3 nucleotides are TGTGCCAGCAGCTTACTTCCGGGATCCGCTGGAAACACCATATATTTT. The chain employs TRBV7-9 and TRBJ1-3; D not certain. The germline V gene has CDR1 SEHNR and CDR2 FQNEAQ (reference sequence). Trimming left V 2 bases short and J 2 bases short, with 13 bases between. This CDR3 comprises 16 residues.